This T cell receptor beta chain was captured in a study of blood T cell repertoires in COVID-19. Study at large: Sites across the United States, Italy and Spain contributed samples from acute and convalescent COVID-19. T cells, B-cell-depleted T cells, or PBMCs supplied cDNA or gDNA.

Original methodology: Amplification with reference gene primers provided the estimates of nucleated cell counts. Method: immunoSEQ multiplex PCR; TCRdb's copy keeps in-frame clones and lacks some. The DNA gave D and trimming, while V, J and clone size come from that table. The sample has around 95,000 clones, roughly 92% seen once. The sample was peripheral blood. The receptor comes from a man between 45 and 60 years old with active COVID-19.

CDR3 amino acids: CASREVGETQYF. The CDR3 DNA reads as TGTGCCAGCAGGGAGGTGGGAGAGACCCAGTACTTC. V is TRBV25-1 and J is TRBJ2-5, with D possibly being TRBD2 (5 bases). Trimming took 6 bases from V and 4 from J, leaving 9 bases between them. CDR3 size: 12 residues. Germline V gene data show CDR1 as MGHDK and CDR2 as SYGVNS.